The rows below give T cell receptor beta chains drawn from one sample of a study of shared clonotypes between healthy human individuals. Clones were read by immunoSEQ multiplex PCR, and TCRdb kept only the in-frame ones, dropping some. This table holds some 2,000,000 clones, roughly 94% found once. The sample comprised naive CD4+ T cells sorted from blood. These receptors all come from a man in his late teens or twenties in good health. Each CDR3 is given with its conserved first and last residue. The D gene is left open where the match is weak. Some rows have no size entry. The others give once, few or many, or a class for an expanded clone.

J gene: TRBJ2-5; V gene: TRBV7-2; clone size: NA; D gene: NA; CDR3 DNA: TGTGCCAGCAGCTTATCTACAGAGACCCAGTACTTC; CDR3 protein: CASSLSTETQYF
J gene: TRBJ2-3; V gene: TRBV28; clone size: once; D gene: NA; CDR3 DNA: TGTGCCAGCAGTTTACCAGGGTCTTGGGATACGCAGTATTTT; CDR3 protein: CASSLPGSWDTQYF
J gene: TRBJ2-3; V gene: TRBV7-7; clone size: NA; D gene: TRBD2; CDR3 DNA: TGTGCTAGCAGCCTCGGACTAGCTAGCACAGATACGCAGTATTTT; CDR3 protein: CASSLGLASTDTQYF
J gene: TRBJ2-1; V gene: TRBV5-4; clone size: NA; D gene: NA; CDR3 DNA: TGTGCCAGCAGCTTAGATAGCCAGAGCTACAATGAGCAGTTCTTC; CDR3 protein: CASSLDSQSYNEQFF
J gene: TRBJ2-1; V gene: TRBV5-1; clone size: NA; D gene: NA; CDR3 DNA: TGCGCCAGCAGCTTGGACCGACCGATTCTCGATGAGCAGTTCTTC; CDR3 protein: CASSLDRPILDEQFF
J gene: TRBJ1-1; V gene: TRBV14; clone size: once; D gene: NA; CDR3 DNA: TGTGCCAGCAGCCAAGTCGGTTCAGGGACTGAAGCTTTCTTT; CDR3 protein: CASSQVGSGTEAFF
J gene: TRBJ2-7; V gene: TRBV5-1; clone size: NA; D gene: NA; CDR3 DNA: TGCGCCAGCAGCTTGGCAAGGACAGATAGGTACGAGCAGTACTTC; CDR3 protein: CASSLARTDRYEQYF
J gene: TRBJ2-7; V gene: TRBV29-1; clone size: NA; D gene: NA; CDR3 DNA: TGCAGCGTTCGGTCCTTTGAGGGCTACGAGCAGTACTTC; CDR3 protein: CSVRSFEGYEQYF
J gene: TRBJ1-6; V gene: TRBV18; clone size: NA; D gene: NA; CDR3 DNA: TGTGCCAGCTCACCTCCACAGGGCTCTAATTCACCCCTCCACTTT; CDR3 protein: CASSPPQGSNSPLHF
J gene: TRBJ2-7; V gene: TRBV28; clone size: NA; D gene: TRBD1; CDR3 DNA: TGTGCCAGCAGTTTTGAAACTCCGACAGGGGCCCGCTACGAGCAGTACTTC; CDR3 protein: CASSFETPTGARYEQYF
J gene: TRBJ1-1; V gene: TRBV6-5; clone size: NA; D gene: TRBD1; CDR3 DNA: TGTGCCAGCATTTTGACAGGGGGTGGCACTGAAGCTTTCTTT; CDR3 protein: CASILTGGGTEAFF
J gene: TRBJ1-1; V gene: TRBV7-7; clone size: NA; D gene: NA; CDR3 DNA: TGTGCTAGCAGCTTACTGGACACTGAGGCGAACACTGAAGCTTTCTTT; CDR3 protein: CASSLLDTEANTEAFF
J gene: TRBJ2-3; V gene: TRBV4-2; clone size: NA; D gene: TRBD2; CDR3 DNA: TGTGCCAGCAGCCACTTACTAGCGGGGGCCACAGATACGCAGTATTTT; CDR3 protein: CASSHLLAGATDTQYF
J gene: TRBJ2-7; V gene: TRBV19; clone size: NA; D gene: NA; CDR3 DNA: TGTGCCAGTAGTATAGGGGGGTCCTACGAGCAGTACTTC; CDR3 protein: CASSIGGSYEQYF
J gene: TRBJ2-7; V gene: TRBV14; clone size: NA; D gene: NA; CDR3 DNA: TGTGCCAGCAGCCCAACCGGGTACGAGCAGTACTTC; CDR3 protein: CASSPTGYEQYF
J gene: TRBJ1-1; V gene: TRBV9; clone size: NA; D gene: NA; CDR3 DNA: TGTGCCAGCAGCTCCGGAAGCCCGAACACTGAAGCTTTCTTT; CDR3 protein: CASSSGSPNTEAFF
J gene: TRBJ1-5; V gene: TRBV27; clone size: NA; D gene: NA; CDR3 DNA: TGTGCCAGCAGTTTTAGGGGCAGGGAGGGTCAGCCCCAGCATTTT; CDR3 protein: CASSFRGREGQPQHF
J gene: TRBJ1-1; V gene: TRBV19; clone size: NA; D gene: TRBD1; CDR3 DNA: TGTGCCAGTATAGGGGACAGAAACACTGAAGCTTTCTTT; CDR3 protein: CASIGDRNTEAFF
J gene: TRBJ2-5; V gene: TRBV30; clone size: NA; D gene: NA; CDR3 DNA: TGTGCCTGGAGTGTTCTGTACCAAGAGACCCAGTACTTC; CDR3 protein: CAWSVLYQETQYF
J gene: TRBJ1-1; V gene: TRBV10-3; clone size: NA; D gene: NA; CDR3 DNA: TGTGCCATCAGTGAGTCGAGAGGGGCGCTTGGGGCTTTCTTT; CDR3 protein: CAISESRGALGAFF
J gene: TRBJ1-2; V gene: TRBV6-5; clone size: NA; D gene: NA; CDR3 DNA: TGTGCCAGCAGCCGCGACGGGACACGTTATGGCTACACCTTC; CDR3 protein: CASSRDGTRYGYTF
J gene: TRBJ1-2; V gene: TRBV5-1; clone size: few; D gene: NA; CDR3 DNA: TGCGCCAGCAGCTTTCCGGGGAACGGCTACACCTTC; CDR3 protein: CASSFPGNGYTF
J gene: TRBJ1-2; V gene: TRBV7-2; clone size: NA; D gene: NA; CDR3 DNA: TGTGCCAGCAGCGCCCGATCCGGGACATCCAGGAGCGGCTACACCTTC; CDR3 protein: CASSARSGTSRSGYTF
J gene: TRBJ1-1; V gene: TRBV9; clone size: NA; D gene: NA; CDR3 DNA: TGTGCCAGCAGCGGGGGCCCCCGGGCTTTCTTT; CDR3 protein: CASSGGPRAFF
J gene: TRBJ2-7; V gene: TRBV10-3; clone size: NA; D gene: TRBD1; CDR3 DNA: TGTGCCATCGGGATGACAGGGGACGAGCAGTACTTC; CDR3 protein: CAIGMTGDEQYF
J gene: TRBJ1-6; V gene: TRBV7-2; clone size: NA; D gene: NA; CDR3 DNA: TGTGCCAGCAGCCTTCGTGAGTCACCCCTCCACTTT; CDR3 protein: CASSLRESPLHF
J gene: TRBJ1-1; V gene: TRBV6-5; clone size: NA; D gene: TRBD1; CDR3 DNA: TGTGCCAGCAGTCGGACAGGGGGGGACGAAGCTTTCTTT; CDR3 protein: CASSRTGGDEAFF
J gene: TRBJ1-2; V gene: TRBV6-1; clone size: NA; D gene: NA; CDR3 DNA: TGTGCCAGCAGTGAATTATGGATCTATGGCTACACCTTC; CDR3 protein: CASSELWIYGYTF
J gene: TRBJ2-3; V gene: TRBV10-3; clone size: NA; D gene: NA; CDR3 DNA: TGTGCCATCAGTATGCTAGCGTCGGACACAGATACGCAGTATTTT; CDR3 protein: CAISMLASDTDTQYF
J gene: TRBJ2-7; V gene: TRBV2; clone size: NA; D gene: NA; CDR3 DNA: TGTGCCAGCAGTGAAATGAACGAGCAGTACTTC; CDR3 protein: CASSEMNEQYF
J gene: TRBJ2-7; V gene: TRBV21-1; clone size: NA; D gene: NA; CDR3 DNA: TGTGCCAGCAGCAAAGAGGACAGGGGGAGCGCCTCCTACGAGCAGTACTTC; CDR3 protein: CASSKEDRGSASYEQYF
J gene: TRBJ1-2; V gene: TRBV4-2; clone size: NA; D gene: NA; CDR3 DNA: TGTGCCAGCAGCCTGGATTCCGGACAGACTAACTATGGCTACACCTTC; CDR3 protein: CASSLDSGQTNYGYTF
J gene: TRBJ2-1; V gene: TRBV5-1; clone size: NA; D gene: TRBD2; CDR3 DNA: TGCGCCAGCAGCTTAATGACTAGCGGGAGCTCGGGTGAGCAGTTCTTC; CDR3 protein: CASSLMTSGSSGEQFF
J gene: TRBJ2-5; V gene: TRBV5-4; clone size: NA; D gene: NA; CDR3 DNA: TGTGCCAGCAGCTTAAGCCTGGAGACCCAGTACTTC; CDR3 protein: CASSLSLETQYF
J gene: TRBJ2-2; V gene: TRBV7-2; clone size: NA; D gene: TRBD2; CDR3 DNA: TGTGCCAGCAGGCGGGAGGGTCCCGGGGAGCTGTTTTTT; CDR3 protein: CASRREGPGELFF
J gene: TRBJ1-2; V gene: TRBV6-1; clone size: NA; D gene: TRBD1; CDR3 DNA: TGTGCCAGCAGTGAGAGGGACAGGACCAACTATGGCTACACCTTC; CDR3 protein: CASSERDRTNYGYTF
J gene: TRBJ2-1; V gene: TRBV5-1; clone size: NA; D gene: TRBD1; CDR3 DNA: TGCGCCAGCAGCTTACAACAGAACAGGGGTAACAATGAGCAGTTCTTC; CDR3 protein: CASSLQQNRGNNEQFF
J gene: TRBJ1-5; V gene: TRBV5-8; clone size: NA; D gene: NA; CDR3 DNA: TGTGCCAGCAGCTTGAAGGGGCAGGTCAATCAGCCCCAGCATTTT; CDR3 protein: CASSLKGQVNQPQHF
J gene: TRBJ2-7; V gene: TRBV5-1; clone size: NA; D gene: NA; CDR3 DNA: TGCGCCAGCAGCCACACCCTGGCGCTGCCCGCCTACGAGCAGTACTTC; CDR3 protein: CASSHTLALPAYEQYF
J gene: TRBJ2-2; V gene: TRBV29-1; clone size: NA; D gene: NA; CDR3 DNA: TGCAGCGTTGAAGGGACAGGGAGGGCCGGGGAGCTGTTTTTT; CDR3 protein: CSVEGTGRAGELFF
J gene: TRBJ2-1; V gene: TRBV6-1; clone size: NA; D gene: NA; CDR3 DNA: TGTGCCAGCTCGAGCGGCGGACCCTCCTACAATGAGCAGTTCTTC; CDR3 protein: CASSSGGPSYNEQFF
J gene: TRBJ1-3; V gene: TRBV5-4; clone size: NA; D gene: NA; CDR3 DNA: TGTGCCAGCAGCTCCGAGGGACGGCGATCAGGCACCATATATTTT; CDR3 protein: CASSSEGRRSGTIYF
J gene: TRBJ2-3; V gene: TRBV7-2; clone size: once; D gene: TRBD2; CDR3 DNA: TGTGCCAGCAGCTTCGGACTAGCGGGAGATAACCCTAGCACAGATACGCAGTATTTT; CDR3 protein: CASSFGLAGDNPSTDTQYF
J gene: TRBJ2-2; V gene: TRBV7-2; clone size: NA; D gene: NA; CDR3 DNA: TGTGCCAGCAGCTCGCCCAAGGGGCCCACCGGGGAGCTGTTTTTT; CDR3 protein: CASSSPKGPTGELFF
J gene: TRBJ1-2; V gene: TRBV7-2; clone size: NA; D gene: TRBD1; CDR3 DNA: TGTGCCAGCAGCTTAGCCGGGACAGAGAATGGCTACACCTTC; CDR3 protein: CASSLAGTENGYTF
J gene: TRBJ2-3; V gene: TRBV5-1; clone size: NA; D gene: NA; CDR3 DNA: TGCGCCAGCAGCTTGCTACAGGGTGGCACAGATACGCAGTATTTT; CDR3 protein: CASSLLQGGTDTQYF
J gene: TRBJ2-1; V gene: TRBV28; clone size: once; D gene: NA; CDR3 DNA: TGTGCCAGCAGCTCGGAGGCTGAGGCCTTAGTTGAGCAGTTCTTC; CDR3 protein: CASSSEAEALVEQFF
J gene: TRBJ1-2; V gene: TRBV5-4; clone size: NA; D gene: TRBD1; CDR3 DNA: TGTGCCAGCAGTCATGGGACAGGGGATGGCTACACCTTC; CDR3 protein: CASSHGTGDGYTF
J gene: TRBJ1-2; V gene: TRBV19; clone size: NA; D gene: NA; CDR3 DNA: TGTGCCAGTAGTCCAGGGCCGGGCTATGGCTACACCTTC; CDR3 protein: CASSPGPGYGYTF
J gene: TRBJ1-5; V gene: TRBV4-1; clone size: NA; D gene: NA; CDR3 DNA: TGCGCCAGCAGCCCTCCATTGACAGATAAGAACCAGCCCCAGCATTTT; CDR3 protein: CASSPPLTDKNQPQHF
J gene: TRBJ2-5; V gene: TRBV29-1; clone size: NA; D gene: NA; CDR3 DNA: TGCAGCGTTGAGGGCAGGTACCAAGAGACCCAGTACTTC; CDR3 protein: CSVEGRYQETQYF
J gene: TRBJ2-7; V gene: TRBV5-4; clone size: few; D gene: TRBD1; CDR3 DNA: TGTGCCAGCAGCCGGGACAGCTACGAGCAGTACTTC; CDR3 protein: CASSRDSYEQYF
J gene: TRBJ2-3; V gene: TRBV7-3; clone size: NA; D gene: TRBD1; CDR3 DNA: TGTGCCAGCAGCCCACTAGGACAGGGGGCGCAAGATACGCAGTATTTT; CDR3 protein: CASSPLGQGAQDTQYF
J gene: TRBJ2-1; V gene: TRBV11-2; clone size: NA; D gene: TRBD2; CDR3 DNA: TGTGCCAGCAGCTTTAGCGGGGGGTACTACAATGAGCAGTTCTTC; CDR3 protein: CASSFSGGYYNEQFF
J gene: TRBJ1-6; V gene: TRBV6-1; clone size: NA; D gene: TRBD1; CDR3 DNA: TGTTGTACAGGGGTTGAGTCACCCCTCCACTTT; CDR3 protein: CCTGVESPLHF